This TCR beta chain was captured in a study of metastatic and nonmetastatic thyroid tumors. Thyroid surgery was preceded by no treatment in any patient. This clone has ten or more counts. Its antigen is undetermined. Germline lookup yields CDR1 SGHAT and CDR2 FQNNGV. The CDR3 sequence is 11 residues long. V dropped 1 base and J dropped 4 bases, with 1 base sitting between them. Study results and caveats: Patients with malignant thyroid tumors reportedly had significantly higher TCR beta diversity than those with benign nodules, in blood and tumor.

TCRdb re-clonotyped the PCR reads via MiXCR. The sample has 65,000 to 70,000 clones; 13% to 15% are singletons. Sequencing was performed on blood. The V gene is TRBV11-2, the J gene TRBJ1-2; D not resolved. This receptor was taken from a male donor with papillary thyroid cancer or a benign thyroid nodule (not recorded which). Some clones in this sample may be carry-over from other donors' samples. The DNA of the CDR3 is TGTGCCAGCAGCTTAGGCTATGGCTACACCTTC. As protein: CASSLGYGYTF.